Described below is a single TCR beta chain sequence and its context. Its antigen remains unknown. Sequencing used immunoSEQ multiplex PCR; TCRdb keeps in-frame clones, though not all of them. The data contain 120,000 or so clones, more than 70% of them singletons. This CDR3 spans 16 amino acids. Germline V gene sequence: CDR1 SGHRS, CDR2 YFSETQ. Trimming pared 1 base from V and 4 bases from J, leaving 16 bases between. The data originate from a study of T cell responses to AZD1222 COVID-19 vaccine. Study-wide findings and caveats: Samples come after the peak T cell response, not at day 14. Unmutated variant regions are reportedly targeted by nearly half of spike-specific TCRs. Donors skewed white British and female; clonal diversity was possibly underestimated.

The TCR sequence derives from an adult in good health. This chain uses TRBV5-1 with TRBJ2-3; D not certain. The source was peripheral blood, collected on day 0 of AZD1222 vaccination. CDR3 sequence (DNA): TGCGCCAGCAGCTTGTTAGCCGGAATTGGGGCAGATACGCAGTATTTT. Translated, it gives CASSLLAGIGADTQYF.